Listed below are T cell receptor beta chains from one sample, sequenced in a study of vaccination and CD4 T cells after COVID-19. These receptors are not linked to any known antigen. TCRdb recomputed calls from the PCR reads with MiXCR, one row per CDR3 protein. This sample has under 20,000 distinct CDR3 sequences, with 44% found just once. Sequenced sample: CD4+ T cells from blood, cultured in vitro. Source of these receptors: a human donor who had recovered from COVID-19. The CDR3 runs from the conserved cysteine through the conserved F or W. D genes are given only for firm matches. Clone size is shown for a subset of rows, as once, few, many or a class of expanded clone.

clone size	V gene	J gene	D gene	CDR3 DNA	CDR3 protein
few	TRBV20-1	TRBJ2-5	TRBD1	TGCAGTGCTCTCACCCACAGGGGGGCGGCGACCCAGTACTTC	CSALTHRGAATQYF
few	TRBV6-1	TRBJ2-5	TRBD2	TGTGCCAGCAGCAGACTAGCGGGAGTCGTCTCGGAGACCCAGTACTTC	CASSRLAGVVSETQYF
NA	TRBV6-1	TRBJ2-3	NA	TGTGCCAGCACTCCCGAGGATGGTGAAGCCCGTCGTACGCAGTATTTT	CASTPEDGEARRTQYF
NA	TRBV19	TRBJ2-6	TRBD1	TGTGCCAGCCGGGACAGGGGGACCGACAGCTCTGGGGCCAACGTCCTGACTTTC	CASRDRGTDSSGANVLTF
NA	TRBV29-1	TRBJ2-5	NA	TGCAGCGTTGGGACAGGACTGGGGGGGACCCAGTACTTC	CSVGTGLGGTQYF
NA	TRBV14	TRBJ2-2	NA	TGTGCCAGCAGCGTTTTACAGGGTTCCCGAGGGGAGCTGTTTTTT	CASSVLQGSRGELFF
NA	TRBV9	TRBJ2-1	TRBD2	TGTGCCAGCAGCTTTGGGACTAGCGGAACGCAGTTCTTC	CASSFGTSGTQFF
NA	TRBV7-6	TRBJ2-7	NA	TGTGCCAGCAGCTCTTCCTGGGAGCAGTACTTC	CASSSSWEQYF
NA	TRBV11-2	TRBJ1-1	TRBD1	TGTGCCAGCAGCAAGACAGGGGTCCTAATGAACACTGAAGCTTTCTTT	CASSKTGVLMNTEAFF
NA	TRBV30	TRBJ1-3	NA	TGTGCCTGGACGCGGGGGGCAGGGGGAAACACCATATATTTT	CAWTRGAGGNTIYF
few	TRBV15	TRBJ1-4	TRBD1	TGTGCCACCAGCTTTGCGACAGGGCAGAAACTGTTTTTT	CATSFATGQKLFF
NA	TRBV6-1	TRBJ1-1	NA	TGTGCCAGCAGTGATAAGGAAACTGAAGCTTTCTTT	CASSDKETEAFF
few	TRBV28	TRBJ2-7	NA	TGTGCCAGCAGTTTATGGGCCCCTACGACGCAGTACTTC	CASSLWAPTTQYF
NA	TRBV7-6	TRBJ2-5	NA	TGTGCCAGCAGTTTATCTCGTATCTCCTCGGGGGAGACCCAGTACTTC	CASSLSRISSGETQYF
NA	TRBV29-1	TRBJ1-2	TRBD1	TGCAGCGCCATCACCGGGACAGGCTATGGCTACACCTTC	CSAITGTGYGYTF
NA	TRBV5-1	TRBJ1-4	NA	TGCGCCAGCAGCTTGGCCGGGGGGCGCGGACTGTTTTTT	CASSLAGGRGLFF
NA	TRBV30	TRBJ2-7	TRBD2	TGTGCCTGGAGAAGACTAGCTCGGTACGAGCAGTACTTC	CAWRRLARYEQYF
few	TRBV21-1	TRBJ1-1	NA	TGTGCCAGCAGCGCACGGATTCTGTCCGGGACAGGGGGCGGGGACACTGAAGCTTTCTTT	CASSARILSGTGGGDTEAFF
NA	TRBV7-3	TRBJ2-2	NA	TGTGCCAGCAGCTTCGGGGGGCCCACCGGGGAGCTGTTTTTT	CASSFGGPTGELFF
NA	TRBV5-5	TRBJ1-1	NA	TGTGCCAGCAGCTTTCCCGGGACTGAAGCTTTCTTT	CASSFPGTEAFF
few	TRBV24-1	TRBJ2-3	NA	TGTGCCACCAGTGCGGCAGTGAGCACAGATACGCAGTATTTT	CATSAAVSTDTQYF
NA	TRBV21-1	TRBJ2-3	NA	TGTGCCAGCAGCAAAAGGCGGGAGGGGCGGGGCACAGATACGCAGTATTTT	CASSKRREGRGTDTQYF
few	TRBV7-8	TRBJ2-3	TRBD2	TGTGCCAGCATTCTAGCGGGAGGAGTCGGACCCACAGATACGCAGTATTTT	CASILAGGVGPTDTQYF
NA	TRBV6-2/TRBV6-3	TRBJ2-1	NA	TGTGCCAGCAGTCGTCTAGCTGTTGAGCAGTTCTTC	CASSRLAVEQFF
NA	TRBV7-8	TRBJ1-1	NA	TGTGCCGGCAGCTCAGGGAGGGGCTTGAACACTGAAGCTTTCTTT	CAGSSGRGLNTEAFF
few	TRBV7-2	TRBJ2-1	TRBD2	TGTGCCAGCAGCTTATCCCGGACTAGCGGCTACAATGAGCAGTTCTTC	CASSLSRTSGYNEQFF
few	TRBV20-1	TRBJ2-5	NA	TGCAGTGCATGGGCCGGTTTGGAGACCCAGTACTTC	CSAWAGLETQYF
once	TRBV19	TRBJ2-3	NA	TGTGCCAGTAGTCCCTATTTCCCCCGACAGGCACGCACAGATACGCAGTATTTT	CASSPYFPRQARTDTQYF
once	TRBV6-1	TRBJ2-2	NA	TGTGCCAGCAGTGAAGCTGGTTTCCGGGGGCTGAACACCGGGGAGCTGTTTTTT	CASSEAGFRGLNTGELFF